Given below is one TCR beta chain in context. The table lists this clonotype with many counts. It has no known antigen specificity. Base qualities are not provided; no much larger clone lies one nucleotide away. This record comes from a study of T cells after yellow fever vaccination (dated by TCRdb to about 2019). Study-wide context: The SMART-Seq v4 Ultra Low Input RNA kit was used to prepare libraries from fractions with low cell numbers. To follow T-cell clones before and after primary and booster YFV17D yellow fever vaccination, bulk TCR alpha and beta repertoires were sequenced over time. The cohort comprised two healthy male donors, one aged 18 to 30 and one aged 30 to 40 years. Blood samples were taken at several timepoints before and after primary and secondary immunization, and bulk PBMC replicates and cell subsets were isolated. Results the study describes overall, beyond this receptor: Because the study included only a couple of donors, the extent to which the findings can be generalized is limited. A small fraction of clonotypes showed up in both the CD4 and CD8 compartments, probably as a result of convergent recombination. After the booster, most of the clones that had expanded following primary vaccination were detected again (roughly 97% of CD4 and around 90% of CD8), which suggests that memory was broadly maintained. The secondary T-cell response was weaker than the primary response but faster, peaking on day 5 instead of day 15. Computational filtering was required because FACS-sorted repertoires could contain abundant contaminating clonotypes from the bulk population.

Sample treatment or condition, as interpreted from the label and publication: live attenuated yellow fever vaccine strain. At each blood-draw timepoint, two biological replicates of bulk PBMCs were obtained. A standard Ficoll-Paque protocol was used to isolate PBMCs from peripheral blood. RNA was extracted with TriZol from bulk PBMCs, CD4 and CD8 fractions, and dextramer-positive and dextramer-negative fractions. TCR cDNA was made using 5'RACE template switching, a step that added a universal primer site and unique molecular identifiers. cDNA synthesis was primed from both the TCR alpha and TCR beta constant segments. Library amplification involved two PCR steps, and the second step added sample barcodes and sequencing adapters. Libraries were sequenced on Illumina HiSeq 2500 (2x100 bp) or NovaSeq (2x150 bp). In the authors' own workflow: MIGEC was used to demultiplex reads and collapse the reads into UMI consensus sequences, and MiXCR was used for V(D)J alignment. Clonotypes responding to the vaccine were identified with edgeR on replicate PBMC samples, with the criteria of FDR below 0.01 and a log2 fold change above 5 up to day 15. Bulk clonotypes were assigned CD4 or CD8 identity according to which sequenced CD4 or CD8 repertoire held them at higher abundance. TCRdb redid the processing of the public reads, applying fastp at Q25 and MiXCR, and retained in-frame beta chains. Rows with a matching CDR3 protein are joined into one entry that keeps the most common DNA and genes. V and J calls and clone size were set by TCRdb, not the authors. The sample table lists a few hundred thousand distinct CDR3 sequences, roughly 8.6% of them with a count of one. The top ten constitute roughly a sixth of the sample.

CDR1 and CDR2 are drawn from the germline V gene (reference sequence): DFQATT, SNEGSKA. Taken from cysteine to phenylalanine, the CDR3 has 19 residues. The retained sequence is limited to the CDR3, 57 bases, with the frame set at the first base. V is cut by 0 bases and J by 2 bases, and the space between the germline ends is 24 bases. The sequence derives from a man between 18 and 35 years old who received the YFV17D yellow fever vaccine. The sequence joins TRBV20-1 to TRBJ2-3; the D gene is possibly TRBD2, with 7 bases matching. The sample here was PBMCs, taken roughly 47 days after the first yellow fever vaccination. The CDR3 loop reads CSAREADGGPTLITDTQYF. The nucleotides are TGCAGTGCTAGAGAGGCGGACGGGGGGCCTACCCTTATCACAGATACGCAGTATTTT.